The 2 T cell receptor beta chains listed next were all sequenced from one sample in a study of control samples from healthy donors and cancer patients. The repertoire was sequenced with immunoSEQ multiplex PCR; TCRdb's copy has only in-frame clones and lacks some. This sample yields about 150,000 clones, of which 89% are seen a single time; roughly 5% belongs to the top ten. Material for sequencing was blood. The source is a man between 25 and 39 years old in good health.

The gene calls are TRBV30 and TRBJ2-3; D remains unclear. V was pared by 0 bases and J by 4 bases, with 5 bases between. The CDR3 covers 12 residues. CDR1 is GTSNPN and CDR2 is SVGIG in the germline V gene (reference sequence). CDR3 in amino acids: CAWSVTADTQYF. In DNA form, the CDR3 reads TGTGCCTGGAGTGTAACGGCAGATACGCAGTATTTT.

J is TRBJ2-1 and V is TRBV9, with D perhaps TRBD2 (6 bases). The CDR3 runs to 15 residues. Germline V gene lookup returns CDR1 SGDLS and CDR2 YYNGEE. Trimming shortened V by 0 bases and J by 4 bases, and 11 bases separated the two germline ends. The CDR3 here is CASSVGPGDYNEQFF. The CDR3, as DNA: TGTGCCAGCAGCGTAGGTCCGGGAGATTACAATGAGCAGTTCTTC.